This TCR beta chain was captured by sequencing in a study of regulatory T cells in long-lasting Graves disease. This clonotype turned up a few times. Arm-PCR with iRepertoire HTBI primers amplified the CDR3 regions for these TCR beta libraries. TCRdb reprocessed the multiplex PCR reads with MiXCR, giving one entry per CDR3 protein. The table includes approximately 230,000 distinct CDR3 sequences, approximately 16% detected once. Trimming removed 5 bases at V and 6 bases at J, with 9 bases between. CDR3 size: 12 residues. CDR1 is MNHEY and CDR2 is SVGEGT in the germline V gene. Regarding time point: newly diagnosed GD, antithyroid drugs for less than 3 months. PBMC-derived RNA was used for the TCR library.

The chain joins TRBV6-2 or TRBV6-3 to TRBJ2-3; D perhaps matches TRBD1 (5 bases). This specimen consisted of peripheral blood mononuclear cells (PBMCs), obtained at new diagnosis, from a patient treated with antithyroid drugs. This receptor was taken from a female donor with Graves disease. The CDR3 is CASSRQGDTQYF. CDR3 nucleotides: TGTGCCAGCAGTCGGCAGGGCGATACGCAGTATTTT.